A selection of T cell receptor beta chains follows, all from one sample in a study of beta chain features in type 1 diabetes. Assay used: immunoSEQ multiplex PCR; TCRdb lists only in-frame clones, some missing. The repertoire holds roughly 170,000 clones, with 13% as singletons. The specimen sequenced was central memory CD4+ T cells from blood. The receptors were sampled from a woman younger than 35 in good health. CDR3s include the opening cysteine and the closing phenylalanine or tryptophan. D genes are given only for firm matches. Clone size is stated in some rows and not others, as once, few, many or a class when expanded.

CDR3: CASSLAGVKHNEQFF; DNA: TGTGCCAGCAGCTTAGCGGGAGTCAAACACAATGAGCAGTTCTTC; J: TRBJ2-1; V: TRBV11-2; D: .; size: few
CDR3: CASSPRTLAGHKNIQYF; DNA: TGTGCCAGCAGTCCCCGGACCCTAGCGGGACACAAAAACATTCAGTACTTC; J: TRBJ2-4; V: TRBV28; D: TRBD2; size: .
CDR3: CASSLWGQGDDEQFF; DNA: TGTGCCAGCAGTTTATGGGGACAGGGAGACGATGAGCAGTTCTTC; J: TRBJ2-1; V: TRBV28; D: TRBD1; size: .
CDR3: CASSKSGQGAGQPQHF; DNA: TGTGCCAGTAGTAAGAGCGGTCAGGGGGCGGGTCAGCCCCAGCATTTT; J: TRBJ1-5; V: TRBV19; D: TRBD1; size: .
CDR3: CAWSSIPSGEKLFF; DNA: TGTGCCTGGAGTAGCATCCCCTCGGGGGAAAAACTGTTTTTT; J: TRBJ1-4; V: TRBV30; D: .; size: few
CDR3: CASSLTSGRLMEQFF; DNA: TGTGCCAGCAGTCTGACTAGCGGGAGGCTCATGGAGCAGTTCTTC; J: TRBJ2-1; V: TRBV2; D: TRBD2; size: few
CDR3: CASTMGGAGGTDTQYF; DNA: TGTGCCAGCACCATGGGGGGGGCAGGGGGCACAGATACGCAGTATTTT; J: TRBJ2-3; V: TRBV28; D: .; size: .
CDR3: CASSRDRPSNTEAFF; DNA: TGTGCCAGCTCACGGGACAGGCCCTCGAACACTGAAGCTTTCTTT; J: TRBJ1-1; V: TRBV18; D: TRBD1; size: few
CDR3: CASSLGRASDTQYF; DNA: TGTGCTAGCAGCTTGGGCAGAGCCAGCGATACGCAGTATTTT; J: TRBJ2-3; V: TRBV7-7; D: .; size: .
CDR3: CASTPRDRPYEQYF; DNA: TGTGCCAGTACCCCACGGGACAGACCCTACGAGCAGTACTTC; J: TRBJ2-7; V: TRBV19; D: TRBD1; size: once
CDR3: CACGGRAGEQFF; DNA: TGTGCCTGCGGCGGGAGGGCCGGTGAGCAGTTCTTC; J: TRBJ2-1; V: TRBV15; D: TRBD2; size: .
CDR3: CSVDRDFGNEQFF; DNA: TGCAGCGTTGATCGGGATTTTGGGAATGAGCAGTTCTTC; J: TRBJ2-1; V: TRBV29-1; D: .; size: .
CDR3: CASSLNRVAYNEQFF; DNA: TGTGCCAGCAGCTTAAATCGGGTTGCCTACAATGAGCAGTTCTTC; J: TRBJ2-1; V: TRBV7-2; D: .; size: many
CDR3: CASSLGGQGAEQYF; DNA: TGCGCCAGCAGCTTAGGGGGACAGGGTGCCGAGCAGTACTTC; J: TRBJ2-7; V: TRBV5-1; D: TRBD1; size: few
CDR3: CASNRGFASYNEQFF; DNA: TGTGCCAGTAATAGGGGGTTCGCCTCCTACAATGAGCAGTTCTTC; J: TRBJ2-1; V: TRBV19; D: .; size: .
CDR3: CASSLSEANTEAFF; DNA: TGTGCCAGCAGCTTATCAGAGGCGAACACTGAAGCTTTCTTT; J: TRBJ1-1; V: TRBV7-3; D: .; size: .
CDR3: CASSHAPGLMNTEAFF; DNA: TGTGCCAGCAGCCATGCCCCGGGACTCATGAACACTGAAGCTTTCTTT; J: TRBJ1-1; V: TRBV7-2; D: .; size: few
CDR3: CASSLSAGDSSYNEQFF; DNA: TGTGCCAGCAGCCTCTCAGCGGGAGATAGCTCCTACAATGAGCAGTTCTTC; J: TRBJ2-1; V: TRBV4-2; D: TRBD2; size: few
CDR3: CASSPGTGRSNTEAFF; DNA: TGTGCCAGCTCACCTGGGACAGGGCGTTCTAACACTGAAGCTTTCTTT; J: TRBJ1-1; V: TRBV18; D: TRBD1; size: .
CDR3: CASSAGRVTGELFF; DNA: TGTGCCAGCAGCGCGGGACGGGTAACCGGGGAGCTGTTTTTT; J: TRBJ2-2; V: TRBV2; D: .; size: .
CDR3: CASSEGRGSSNYGYTF; DNA: TGTGCCAGCAGTGAGGGAAGGGGGAGTTCTAACTATGGCTACACCTTC; J: TRBJ1-2; V: TRBV2; D: .; size: few
CDR3: CASSPRASGRPDTQYF; DNA: TGTGCCAGCAGCCCTAGGGCTAGCGGGAGGCCAGATACGCAGTATTTT; J: TRBJ2-3; V: TRBV7-2; D: TRBD2; size: many
CDR3: CASSPTRTGGDEAFF; DNA: TGTGCCAGCAGCCCCACCCGGACAGGAGGGGATGAAGCTTTCTTT; J: TRBJ1-1; V: TRBV9; D: TRBD1; size: .
CDR3: CASSLVAGGAYGYTF; DNA: TGTGCCAGCAGCTTAGTTGCAGGGGGCGCCTATGGCTACACCTTC; J: TRBJ1-2; V: TRBV7-8; D: TRBD1; size: .
CDR3: CASSISWTADWSYTF; DNA: TGTGCCAGTAGTATTTCGTGGACAGCGGATTGGAGCTACACCTTC; J: TRBJ1-2; V: TRBV19; D: .; size: few
CDR3: CATSRTGSTDTQYF; DNA: TGTGCCACCAGCAGAACGGGATCCACAGATACGCAGTATTTT; J: TRBJ2-3; V: TRBV15; D: .; size: few
CDR3: CASSQGQIEQYF; DNA: TGTGCCAGCAGCCAAGGGCAGATAGAGCAGTACTTC; J: TRBJ2-7; V: TRBV14; D: .; size: .
CDR3: CASSSKKGGRDEQYF; DNA: TGTGCCAGCAGTTCCAAGAAGGGCGGGAGGGACGAGCAGTACTTC; J: TRBJ2-7; V: TRBV6-5; D: TRBD2; size: few
CDR3: CASSEMDRALGKLFF; DNA: TGTGCCAGCAGCGAAATGGACAGGGCTCTCGGAAAACTGTTTTTT; J: TRBJ1-4; V: TRBV7-9; D: TRBD1; size: medium-sized
CDR3: CASSQDRASGRAADHEQFF; DNA: TGCGCCAGCAGCCAAGATAGGGCTAGCGGGAGGGCCGCCGATCATGAGCAGTTCTTC; J: TRBJ2-1; V: TRBV4-1; D: TRBD2; size: few
CDR3: CASSHRLAGNNNEQFF; DNA: TGTGCCAGCAGCCACCGACTAGCGGGAAACAACAATGAGCAGTTCTTC; J: TRBJ2-1; V: TRBV5-4; D: TRBD2; size: .
CDR3: CSVQGTGGGETQYF; DNA: TGCAGCGTGCAGGGGACAGGGGGAGGGGAGACCCAGTACTTC; J: TRBJ2-5; V: TRBV29-1; D: TRBD1; size: .
CDR3: CASSHPATRSSYNEQFF; DNA: TGTGCCAGCAGCCACCCTGCAACTAGAAGCTCCTACAATGAGCAGTTCTTC; J: TRBJ2-1; V: TRBV4-2; D: .; size: few
CDR3: CASTLRDYGYTF; DNA: TGTGCCAGCACTCTGCGGGACTATGGCTACACCTTC; J: TRBJ1-2; V: TRBV28; D: .; size: .
CDR3: CASSVEVSPLHF; DNA: TGTGCCAGCAGTGTCGAGGTTTCACCCCTCCACTTT; J: TRBJ1-6; V: TRBV2; D: .; size: .
CDR3: CASKYGGELFF; DNA: TGTGCCAGCAAATACGGCGGGGAGCTGTTTTTT; J: TRBJ2-2; V: TRBV2; D: .; size: .
CDR3: CASSVEGRANEKLFF; DNA: TGTGCCAGCAGCGTAGAAGGGCGGGCTAATGAAAAACTGTTTTTT; J: TRBJ1-4; V: TRBV9; D: .; size: .
CDR3: CASSVSSGRANGNEQFF; DNA: TGTGCCAGCAGCGTGTCCAGCGGGAGGGCCAATGGGAATGAGCAGTTCTTC; J: TRBJ2-1; V: TRBV9; D: TRBD2; size: .
CDR3: CASSLGTGGTYEQYF; DNA: TGTGCCAGCAGCTTAGGGACAGGGGGCACCTACGAGCAGTACTTC; J: TRBJ2-7; V: TRBV7-3; D: TRBD1; size: few
CDR3: CASSRTGYNEQFF; DNA: TGTGCCAGCAGCCGGACAGGTTACAATGAGCAGTTCTTC; J: TRBJ2-1; V: TRBV7-9; D: TRBD1; size: few
CDR3: CASSQDGRDNNEQFF; DNA: TGCGCCAGCAGCCAAGACGGGCGGGATAACAATGAGCAGTTCTTC; J: TRBJ2-1; V: TRBV4-3; D: .; size: few
CDR3: CASSRRVNTGELFF; DNA: TGCGCCAGCAGCCGGCGGGTCAACACCGGGGAGCTGTTTTTT; J: TRBJ2-2; V: TRBV4-1; D: .; size: .
CDR3: CASSYSYRGGNTIYF; DNA: TGTGCCAGCAGCTATTCTTACAGGGGTGGAAACACCATATATTTT; J: TRBJ1-3; V: TRBV5-4; D: TRBD1; size: few
CDR3: CASSLPRGGLGEAFF; DNA: TGTGCCAGCAGTTTACCCCGGGGTGGTTTAGGTGAAGCTTTCTTT; J: TRBJ1-1; V: TRBV28; D: .; size: .
CDR3: CASSLQGTGNTIYF; DNA: TGTGCCAGCAGCTTACAGGGAACTGGAAACACCATATATTTT; J: TRBJ1-3; V: TRBV7-6; D: .; size: .
CDR3: CASSPGRGSYNEQFF; DNA: TGTGCCAGCAGTCCCGGTCGGGGCTCCTACAATGAGCAGTTCTTC; J: TRBJ2-1; V: TRBV27; D: .; size: .
CDR3: CASSPQETQYF; DNA: TGTGCCAGCAGCCCCCAGGAGACCCAGTACTTC; J: TRBJ2-5; V: TRBV5-4; D: .; size: .
CDR3: CASSLARGQRANYGYTF; DNA: TGTGCCAGCAGCTTAGCCCGAGGACAGAGGGCAAACTATGGCTACACCTTC; J: TRBJ1-2; V: TRBV7-9; D: .; size: few
CDR3: CASSVALAGVNEQFF; DNA: TGTGCCAGCAGCGTAGCACTAGCGGGAGTCAATGAGCAGTTCTTC; J: TRBJ2-1; V: TRBV9; D: TRBD2; size: few
CDR3: CATSREPTGTGELFF; DNA: TGTGCCACCAGCAGGGAACCGACAGGGACCGGGGAGCTGTTTTTT; J: TRBJ2-2; V: TRBV15; D: TRBD1; size: few
CDR3: CAWSVLGSAYNEQFF; DNA: TGTGCCTGGAGTGTACTCGGGAGCGCGTACAATGAGCAGTTCTTC; J: TRBJ2-1; V: TRBV30; D: .; size: few
CDR3: CASSIAGALEQYF; DNA: TGTGCCAGTAGTATTGCGGGGGCCCTCGAGCAGTACTTC; J: TRBJ2-7; V: TRBV19; D: .; size: .
CDR3: CASSLQPVGGTDTQYF; DNA: TGCGCCAGCAGCTTGCAACCTGTGGGAGGGACAGATACGCAGTATTTT; J: TRBJ2-3; V: TRBV5-1; D: TRBD2; size: .
CDR3: CASSLSLNEKLFF; DNA: TGTGCCAGCAGCTTGTCTCTAAATGAAAAACTGTTTTTT; J: TRBJ1-4; V: TRBV5-4; D: .; size: few
CDR3: CASSLIGTGVSEQYF; DNA: TGTGCCAGCAGCTTAATAGGGACAGGGGTAAGCGAGCAGTACTTC; J: TRBJ2-7; V: TRBV5-5; D: TRBD1; size: .
CDR3: CASSLAPRADYGYTF; DNA: TGTGCCAGCAGTTTAGCCCCCAGGGCGGACTATGGCTACACCTTC; J: TRBJ1-2; V: TRBV28; D: .; size: few
CDR3: CASSQGWSSATDTQYF; DNA: TGCGCCAGCAGCCAAGGGTGGAGTAGCGCCACAGATACGCAGTATTTT; J: TRBJ2-3; V: TRBV4-3; D: .; size: few
CDR3: CASSIPPTRTGAATEQFF; DNA: TGTGCCAGTAGTATACCCCCCACTCGGACAGGGGCGGCCACTGAGCAGTTCTTC; J: TRBJ2-1; V: TRBV19; D: TRBD1; size: .
CDR3: CASSTDTSSNQPQHF; DNA: TGTGCCAGCAGTACCGACACCTCCAGCAATCAGCCCCAGCATTTT; J: TRBJ1-5; V: TRBV2; D: .; size: .